This T cell receptor (beta chain) was retrieved from a study of T cell responses to AZD1222 COVID-19 vaccine. Study-level background: Whether given at about 4 or about 12 weeks, second doses were pooled. Study-wide results and limits: Donors, mostly white British, included more females; clonal diversity was possibly underestimated.

Here immunoSEQ multiplex PCR was the method, and the copy in TCRdb shows in-frame clones only, minus some. This table has about 170,000 clones, 90% appearing once. Trimming left V 0 bases short and J 6 bases short, with 9 bases between. Germline CDR1 is SGHRS and CDR2 is YFSETQ. The CDR3 has 14 amino acids. As to this clone: Its antigen remains unknown.

This sample comprised peripheral blood, obtained on day 0 of AZD1222 vaccination. The source of this sequence is an adult in good health. The chain couples TRBV5-1 to TRBJ2-2; the D is unclear. The CDR3 DNA is TGCGCCAGCAGCTTGGACGGTAGGCCCGGGGAGCTGTTTTTT. Encoded protein: CASSLDGRPGELFF.